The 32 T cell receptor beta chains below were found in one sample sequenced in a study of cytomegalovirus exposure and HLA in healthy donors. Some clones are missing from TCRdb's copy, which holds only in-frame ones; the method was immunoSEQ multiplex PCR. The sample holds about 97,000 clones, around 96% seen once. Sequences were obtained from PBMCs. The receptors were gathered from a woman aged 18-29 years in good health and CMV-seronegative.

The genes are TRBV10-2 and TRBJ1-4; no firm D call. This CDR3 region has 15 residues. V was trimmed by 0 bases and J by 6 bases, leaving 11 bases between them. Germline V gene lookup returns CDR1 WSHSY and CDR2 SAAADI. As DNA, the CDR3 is TGCGCCAGCAGTGAGTCCGCGGCCCCCGATGAAAAACTGTTTTTT. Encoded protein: CASSESAAPDEKLFF.

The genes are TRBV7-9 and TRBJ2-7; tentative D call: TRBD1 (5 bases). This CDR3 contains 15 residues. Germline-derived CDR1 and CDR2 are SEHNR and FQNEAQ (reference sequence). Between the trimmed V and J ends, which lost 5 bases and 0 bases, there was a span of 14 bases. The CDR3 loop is CASSRQRSSSYEQYF. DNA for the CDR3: TGTGCCAGCAGCCGACAGAGAAGCAGCTCCTACGAGCAGTACTTC.

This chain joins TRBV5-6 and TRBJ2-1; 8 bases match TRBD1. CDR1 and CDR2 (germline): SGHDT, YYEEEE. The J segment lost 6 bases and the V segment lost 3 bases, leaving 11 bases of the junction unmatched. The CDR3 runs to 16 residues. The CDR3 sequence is CASSYNRGARGNEQFF. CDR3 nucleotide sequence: TGTGCCAGCAGCTACAACAGGGGGGCGCGAGGCAATGAGCAGTTCTTC.

The CDR3 loop is CASGGRNTEAFF. Written as DNA, the CDR3 is TGCGCCTCGGGGGGGAGGAACACTGAAGCTTTCTTT. The V call is TRBV5-1, the J call TRBJ1-1; maybe TRBD1 (5 bases). V lost 10 bases and J lost 1, with 11 bases in between. The germline V gene encodes CDR1 SGHRS and CDR2 YFSETQ. The CDR3 sequence is 12 residues long.

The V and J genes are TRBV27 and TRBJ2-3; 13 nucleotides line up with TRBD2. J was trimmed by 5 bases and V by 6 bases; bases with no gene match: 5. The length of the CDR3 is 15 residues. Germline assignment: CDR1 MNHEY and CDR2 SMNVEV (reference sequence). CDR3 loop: CASRPLAGGRDTQYF. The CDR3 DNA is TGTGCCAGCAGACCACTAGCGGGGGGGCGAGATACGCAGTATTTT.

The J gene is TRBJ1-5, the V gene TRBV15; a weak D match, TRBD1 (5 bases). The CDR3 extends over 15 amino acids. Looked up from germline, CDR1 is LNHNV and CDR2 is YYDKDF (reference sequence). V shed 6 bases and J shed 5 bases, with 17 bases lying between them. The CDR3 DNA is TGTGCCACCAGTAGCTCAGGGCAGGTGGATCAGCCCCAGCATTTT. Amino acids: CATSSSGQVDQPQHF.

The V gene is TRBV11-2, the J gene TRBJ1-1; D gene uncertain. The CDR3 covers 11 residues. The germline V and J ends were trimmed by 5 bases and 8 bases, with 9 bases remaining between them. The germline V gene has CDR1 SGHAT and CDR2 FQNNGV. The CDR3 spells CASSLGPEAFF. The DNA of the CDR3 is TGTGCCAGCAGCCTAGGTCCGGAAGCTTTCTTT.

CDR3 protein: CASSSTGPGGYTF. DNA of the CDR3: TGCGCCAGCAGCTCGACAGGTCCCGGTGGCTACACCTTC. J is TRBJ1-2 and V is TRBV5-1; tentatively, D is TRBD1 (6 bases). The germline CDR1 and CDR2 sequences are SGHRS and YFSETQ. CDR3 length equals 13 residues. V shed 3 bases and J shed 7 bases, with 13 bases lying between them.

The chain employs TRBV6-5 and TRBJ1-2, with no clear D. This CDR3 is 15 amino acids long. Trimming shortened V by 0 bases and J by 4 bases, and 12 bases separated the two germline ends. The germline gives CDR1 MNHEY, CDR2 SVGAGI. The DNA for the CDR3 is TGTGCCAGCAGTTACTCTCACACAGACCTCTATGGCTACACCTTC. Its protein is CASSYSHTDLYGYTF.

The CDR3 region is CASSPTGPLTEAFF. Here the CDR3 DNA reads TGTGCCAGCAGCCCGACAGGGCCGTTGACTGAAGCTTTCTTT. V gene TRBV11-2 combines with J gene TRBJ1-1; 7 nucleotides align to TRBD1. Germline V lookup: CDR1 SGHAT, CDR2 FQNNGV. The V and J ends lost 5 bases and 5 bases, in that order; junction bases with no gene match: 8. The CDR3 is 14 residues long.

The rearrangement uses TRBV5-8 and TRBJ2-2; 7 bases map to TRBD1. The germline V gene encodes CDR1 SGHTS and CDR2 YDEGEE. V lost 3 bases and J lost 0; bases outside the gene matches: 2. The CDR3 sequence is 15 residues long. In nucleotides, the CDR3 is TGTGCCAGCAGCTCGGGACAGACGAACACCGGGGAGCTGTTTTTT. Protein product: CASSSGQTNTGELFF.

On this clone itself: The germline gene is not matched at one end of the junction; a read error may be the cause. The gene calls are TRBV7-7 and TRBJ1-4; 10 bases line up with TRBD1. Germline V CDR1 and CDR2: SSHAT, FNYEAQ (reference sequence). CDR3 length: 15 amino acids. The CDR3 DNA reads TGTGCTAGCAGCCGGACAGGGGGAACTAATGAAAAACTGTTTTTT. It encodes CASSRTGGTNEKLFF.

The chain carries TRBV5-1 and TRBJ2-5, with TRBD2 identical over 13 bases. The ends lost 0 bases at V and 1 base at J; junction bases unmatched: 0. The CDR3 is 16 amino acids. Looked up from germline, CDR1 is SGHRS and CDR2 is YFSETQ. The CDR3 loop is CASSLGTSGGQETQYF. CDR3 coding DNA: TGCGCCAGCAGCTTGGGGACTAGCGGGGGCCAAGAGACCCAGTACTTC.

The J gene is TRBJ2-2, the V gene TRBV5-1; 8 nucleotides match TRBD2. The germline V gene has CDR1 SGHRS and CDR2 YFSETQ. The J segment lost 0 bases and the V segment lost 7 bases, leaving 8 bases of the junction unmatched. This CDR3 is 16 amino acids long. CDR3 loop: CASGSGTSTNTGELFF. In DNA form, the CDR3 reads TGCGCCAGCGGTAGCGGGACAAGCACGAACACCGGGGAGCTGTTTTTT.

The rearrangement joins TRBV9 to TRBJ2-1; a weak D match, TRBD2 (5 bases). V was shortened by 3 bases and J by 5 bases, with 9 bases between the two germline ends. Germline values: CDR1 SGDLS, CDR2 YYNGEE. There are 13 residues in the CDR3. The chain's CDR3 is CASSATADNEQFF. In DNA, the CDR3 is TGTGCCAGCAGCGCTACAGCGGACAATGAGCAGTTCTTC.

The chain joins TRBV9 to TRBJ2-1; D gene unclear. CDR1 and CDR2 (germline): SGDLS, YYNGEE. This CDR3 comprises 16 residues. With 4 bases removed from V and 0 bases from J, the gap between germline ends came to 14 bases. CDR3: CASSPRLAPSYNEQFF. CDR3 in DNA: TGTGCCAGCAGCCCGCGACTGGCTCCCTCCTACAATGAGCAGTTCTTC.

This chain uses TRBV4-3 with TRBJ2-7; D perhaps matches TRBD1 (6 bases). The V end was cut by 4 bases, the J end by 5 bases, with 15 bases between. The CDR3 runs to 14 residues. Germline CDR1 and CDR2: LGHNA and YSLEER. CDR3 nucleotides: TGCGCCAGCAGCCCATCACCACAGGGTAACGAGCAGTACTTC. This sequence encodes CASSPSPQGNEQYF.

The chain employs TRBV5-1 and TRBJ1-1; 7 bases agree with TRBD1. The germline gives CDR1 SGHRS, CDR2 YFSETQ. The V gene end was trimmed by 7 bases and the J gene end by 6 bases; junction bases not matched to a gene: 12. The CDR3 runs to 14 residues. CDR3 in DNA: TGCGCCAGCCAAATCTCAACAGGGGAGCCTGAAGCTTTCTTT. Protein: CASQISTGEPEAFF.

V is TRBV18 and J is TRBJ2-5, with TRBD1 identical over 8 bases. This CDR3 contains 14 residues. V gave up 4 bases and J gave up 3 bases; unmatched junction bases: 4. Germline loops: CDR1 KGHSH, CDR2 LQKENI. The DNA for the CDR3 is TGTGCCAGCTCACGACCGGGACAGGAAGAGACCCAGTACTTC. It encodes CASSRPGQEETQYF.

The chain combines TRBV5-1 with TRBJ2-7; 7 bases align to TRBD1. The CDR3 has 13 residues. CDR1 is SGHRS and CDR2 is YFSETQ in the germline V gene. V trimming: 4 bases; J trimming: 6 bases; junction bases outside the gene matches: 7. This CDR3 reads CASSPDRVGEQYF. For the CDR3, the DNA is TGCGCCAGCAGCCCAGACAGGGTGGGCGAGCAGTACTTC. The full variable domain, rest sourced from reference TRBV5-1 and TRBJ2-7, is KAGVTQTPRYLIKTRGQQVTLSCSPISGHRSVSWYQQTPGQGLQFLFEYFSETQRNKGNFPGRFSGRQFSNSRSEMNVSTLELGDSALYLCASSPDRVGEQYFGPGTRLTVT.

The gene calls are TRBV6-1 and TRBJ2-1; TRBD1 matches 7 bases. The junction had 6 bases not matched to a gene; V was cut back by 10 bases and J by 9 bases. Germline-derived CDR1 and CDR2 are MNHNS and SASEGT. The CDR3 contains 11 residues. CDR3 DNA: TGTGCCATCAATCAGGGGGTTGAGCAGTTCTTC. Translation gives CAINQGVEQFF.

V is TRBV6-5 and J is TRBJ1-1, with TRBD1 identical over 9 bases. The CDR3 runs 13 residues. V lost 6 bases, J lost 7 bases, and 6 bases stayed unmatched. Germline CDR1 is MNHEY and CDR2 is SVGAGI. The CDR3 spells CASRLQGAGEAFF. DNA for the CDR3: TGTGCCAGCAGATTACAGGGGGCTGGTGAAGCTTTCTTT.

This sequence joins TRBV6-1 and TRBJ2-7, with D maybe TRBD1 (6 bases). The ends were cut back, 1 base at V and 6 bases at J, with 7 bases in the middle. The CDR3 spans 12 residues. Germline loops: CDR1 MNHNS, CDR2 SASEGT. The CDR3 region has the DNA TGTGCCAGCAGTGAAGACAGGGTCGAGCAGTACTTC. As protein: CASSEDRVEQYF.

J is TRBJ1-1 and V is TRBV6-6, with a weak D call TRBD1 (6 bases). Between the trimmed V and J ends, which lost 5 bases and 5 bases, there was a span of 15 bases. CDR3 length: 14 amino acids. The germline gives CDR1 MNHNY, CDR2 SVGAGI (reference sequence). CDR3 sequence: CASSLVQGSTEAFF. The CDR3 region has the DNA TGTGCCAGCAGTCTCGTTCAGGGGTCGACTGAAGCTTTCTTT.

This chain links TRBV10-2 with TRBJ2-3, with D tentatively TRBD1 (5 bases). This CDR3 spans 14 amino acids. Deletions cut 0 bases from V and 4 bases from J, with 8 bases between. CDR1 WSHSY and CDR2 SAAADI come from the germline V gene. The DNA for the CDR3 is TGCGCCAGCAGTGAGTCGCTGGGGCCAGATACGCAGTATTTT. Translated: CASSESLGPDTQYF.

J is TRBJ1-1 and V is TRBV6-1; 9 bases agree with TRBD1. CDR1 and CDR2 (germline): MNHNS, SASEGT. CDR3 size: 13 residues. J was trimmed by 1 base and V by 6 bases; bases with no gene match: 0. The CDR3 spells CASRQGANTEAFF. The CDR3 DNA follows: TGTGCCAGCAGACAGGGGGCGAACACTGAAGCTTTCTTT.

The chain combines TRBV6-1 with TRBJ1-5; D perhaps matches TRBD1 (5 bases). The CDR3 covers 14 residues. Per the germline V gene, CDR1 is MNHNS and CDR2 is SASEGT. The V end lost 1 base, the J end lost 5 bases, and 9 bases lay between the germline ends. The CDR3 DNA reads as TGTGCCAGCAGTGAAGTCAGGGAGGATCAGCCCCAGCATTTT. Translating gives CASSEVREDQPQHF.

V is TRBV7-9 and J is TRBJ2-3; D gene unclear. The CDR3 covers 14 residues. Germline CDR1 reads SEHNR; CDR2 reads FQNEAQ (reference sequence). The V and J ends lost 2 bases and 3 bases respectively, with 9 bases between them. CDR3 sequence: CASSLLGFTDTQYF. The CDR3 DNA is TGTGCCAGCAGCTTATTGGGCTTTACAGATACGCAGTATTTT.

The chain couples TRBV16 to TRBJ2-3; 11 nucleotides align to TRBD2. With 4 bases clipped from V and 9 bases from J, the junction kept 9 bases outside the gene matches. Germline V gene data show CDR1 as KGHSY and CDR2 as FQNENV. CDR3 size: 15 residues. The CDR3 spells CASSLTSGSTETQYF. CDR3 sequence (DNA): TGTGCCAGCAGCCTTACTAGCGGGAGCACCGAGACGCAGTATTTT.

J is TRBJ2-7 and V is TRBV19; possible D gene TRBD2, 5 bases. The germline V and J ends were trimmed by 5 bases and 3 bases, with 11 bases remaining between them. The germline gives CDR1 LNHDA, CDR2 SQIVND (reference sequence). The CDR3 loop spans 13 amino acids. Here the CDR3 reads CASSVGLGYEQYF. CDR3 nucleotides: TGTGCCAGTAGTGTAGGACTGGGCTACGAGCAGTACTTC.

The CDR3 here is CASSLGQGFSNQPQHF. The CDR3 bases are TGTGCCAGCAGCTTGGGGCAGGGTTTTAGCAATCAGCCCCAGCATTTT. The chain joins TRBV5-5 to TRBJ1-5; weak D call: TRBD1 (5 bases). This CDR3 contains 16 residues. CDR1 is SGHKS and CDR2 is YYEKEE in the germline V gene (reference sequence). The V end lost 0 bases, the J end lost 0 bases, and 10 bases lay between the germline ends.

CDR3 residues: CASSDPTSGGEVNEQFF. The DNA for the CDR3 is TGTGCCAGCAGTGACCCGACTAGCGGGGGGGAAGTCAATGAGCAGTTCTTC. The rearrangement joins TRBV6-4 to TRBJ2-1; 14 positions match TRBD2. Germline V gene sequence: CDR1 MRHNA, CDR2 SNTAGT. V lost 2 bases, J lost 6 bases, and 6 bases stayed unmatched. This CDR3 comprises 17 residues.